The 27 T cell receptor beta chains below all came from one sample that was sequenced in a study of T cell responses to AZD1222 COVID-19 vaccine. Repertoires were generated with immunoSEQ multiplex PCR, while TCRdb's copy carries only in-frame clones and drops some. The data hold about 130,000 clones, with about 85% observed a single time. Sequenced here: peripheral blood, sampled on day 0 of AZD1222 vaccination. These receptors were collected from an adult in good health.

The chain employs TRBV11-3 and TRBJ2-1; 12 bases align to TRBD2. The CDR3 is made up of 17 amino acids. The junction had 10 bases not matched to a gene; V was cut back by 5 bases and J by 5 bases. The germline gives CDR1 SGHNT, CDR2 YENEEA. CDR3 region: CASSPSTTSGGHNEQFF. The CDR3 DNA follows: TGTGCCAGCAGCCCCAGCACGACTAGCGGGGGACACAATGAGCAGTTCTTC.

CDR3 sequence (DNA): TGTGCCAGCAGCTCAGGTTATAATTCACCCCTCCACTTT. This translates into CASSSGYNSPLHF. The J gene is TRBJ1-6, the V gene TRBV7-3; D unresolved. CDR3 length: 13 amino acids. V dropped 4 bases and J dropped 4 bases, with 5 bases sitting between them. CDR1 is SGHTA, CDR2 FQGTGA, per germline.

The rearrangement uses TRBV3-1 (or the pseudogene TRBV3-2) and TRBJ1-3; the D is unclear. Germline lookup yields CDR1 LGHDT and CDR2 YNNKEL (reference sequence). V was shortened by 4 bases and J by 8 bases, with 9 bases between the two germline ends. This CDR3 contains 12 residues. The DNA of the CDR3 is TGTGCCAGCAGCCCCGCCGATGACACCATATATTTT. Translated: CASSPADDTIYF.

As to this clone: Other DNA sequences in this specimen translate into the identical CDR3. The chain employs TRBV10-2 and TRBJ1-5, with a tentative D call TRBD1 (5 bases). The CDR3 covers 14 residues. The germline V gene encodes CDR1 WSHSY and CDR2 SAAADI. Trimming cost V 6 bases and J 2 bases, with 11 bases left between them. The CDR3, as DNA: TGCGCCAGCAGGGTCGCGGGGGGCAATCAGCCCCAGCATTTT. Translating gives CASRVAGGNQPQHF.

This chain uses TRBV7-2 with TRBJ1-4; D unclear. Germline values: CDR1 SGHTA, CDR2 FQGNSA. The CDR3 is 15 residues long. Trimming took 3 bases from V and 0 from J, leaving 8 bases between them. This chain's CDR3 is CASSFAGATNEKLFF. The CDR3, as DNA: TGTGCCAGCAGCTTCGCCGGAGCAACTAATGAAAAACTGTTTTTT.

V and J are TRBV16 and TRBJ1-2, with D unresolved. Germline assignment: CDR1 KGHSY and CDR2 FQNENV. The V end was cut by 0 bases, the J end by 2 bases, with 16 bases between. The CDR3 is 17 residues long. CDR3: CASSQSIGQPRNYGYTF. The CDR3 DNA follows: TGTGCCAGCAGCCAATCGATAGGGCAGCCTAGGAACTATGGCTACACCTTC.

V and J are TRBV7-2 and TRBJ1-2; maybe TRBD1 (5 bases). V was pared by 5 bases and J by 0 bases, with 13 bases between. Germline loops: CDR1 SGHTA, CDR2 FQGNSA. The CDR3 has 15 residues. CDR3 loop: CASSRRGVPNYGYTF. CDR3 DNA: TGTGCCAGCAGCCGCCGGGGGGTCCCTAACTATGGCTACACCTTC.

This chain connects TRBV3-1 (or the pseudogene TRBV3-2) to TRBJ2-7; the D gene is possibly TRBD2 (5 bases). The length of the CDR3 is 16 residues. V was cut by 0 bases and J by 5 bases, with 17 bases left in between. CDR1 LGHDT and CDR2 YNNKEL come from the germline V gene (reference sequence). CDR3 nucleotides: TGTGCCAGCAGCCAAGATAGGGCGGGTGCGCCACACGAGCAGTACTTC. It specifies CASSQDRAGAPHEQYF.

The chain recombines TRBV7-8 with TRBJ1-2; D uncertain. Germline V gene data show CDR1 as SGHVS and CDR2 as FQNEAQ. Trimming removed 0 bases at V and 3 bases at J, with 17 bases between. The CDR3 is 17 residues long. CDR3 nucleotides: TGTGCCAGCAGCTTAGCGCGGATTGGAGGTAGAGACTATGGCTACACCTTC. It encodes CASSLARIGGRDYGYTF.

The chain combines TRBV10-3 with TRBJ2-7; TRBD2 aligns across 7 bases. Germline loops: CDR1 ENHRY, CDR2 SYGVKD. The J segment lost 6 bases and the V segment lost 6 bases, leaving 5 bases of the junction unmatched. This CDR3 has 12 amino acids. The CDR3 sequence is CAIRGTKGEQYF. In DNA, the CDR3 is TGTGCCATCAGGGGGACTAAGGGCGAGCAGTACTTC.

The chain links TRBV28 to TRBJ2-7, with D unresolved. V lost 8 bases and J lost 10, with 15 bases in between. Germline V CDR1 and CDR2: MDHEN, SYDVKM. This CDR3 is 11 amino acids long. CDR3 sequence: CASGPERRQYF. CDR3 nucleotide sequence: TGTGCCAGCGGTCCGGAACGAAGACAGTACTTC.

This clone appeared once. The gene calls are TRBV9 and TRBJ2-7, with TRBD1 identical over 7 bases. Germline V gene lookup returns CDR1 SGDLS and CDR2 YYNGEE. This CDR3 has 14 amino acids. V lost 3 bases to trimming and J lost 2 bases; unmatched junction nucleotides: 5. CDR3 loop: CASSATGTPYEQYF. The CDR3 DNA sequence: TGTGCCAGCAGCGCGACAGGGACCCCCTACGAGCAGTACTTC.

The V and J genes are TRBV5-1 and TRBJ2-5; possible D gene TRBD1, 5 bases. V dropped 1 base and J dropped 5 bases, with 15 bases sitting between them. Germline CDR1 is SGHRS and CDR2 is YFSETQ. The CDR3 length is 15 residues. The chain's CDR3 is CASSLTAGFGETQYF. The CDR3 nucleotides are TGCGCCAGCAGCTTGACCGCAGGGTTTGGGGAGACCCAGTACTTC. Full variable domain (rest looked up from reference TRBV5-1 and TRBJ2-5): KAGVTQTPRYLIKTRGQQVTLSCSPISGHRSVSWYQQTPGQGLQFLFEYFSETQRNKGNFPGRFSGRQFSNSRSEMNVSTLELGDSALYLCASSLTAGFGETQYFGPGTRLLVL.

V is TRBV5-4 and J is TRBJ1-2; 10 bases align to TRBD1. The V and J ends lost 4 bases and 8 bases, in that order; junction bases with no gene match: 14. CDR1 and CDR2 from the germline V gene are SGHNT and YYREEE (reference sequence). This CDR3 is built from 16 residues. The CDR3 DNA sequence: TGTGCCAGCAGCAGACTCCCCGCGGGACAGGGGCTCGGCTACACCTTC. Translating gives CASSRLPAGQGLGYTF. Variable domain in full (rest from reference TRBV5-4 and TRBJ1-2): ETGVTQSPTHLIKTRGQQVTLRCSSQSGHNTVSWYQQALGQGPQFIFQYYREEENGRGNFPPRFSGLQFPNYSSELNVNALELDDSALYLCASSRLPAGQGLGYTFGSGTRLTVV.

CDR3 in amino acids: CASSSSGGTVGGIQYF. CDR3 nucleotide sequence: TGTGCCAGCAGCTCCAGCGGGGGGACTGTGGGAGGGATTCAGTACTTC. The V and J genes are TRBV5-4 and TRBJ2-4; 9 bases fit TRBD2. The CDR3 spans 16 residues. CDR1 is SGHNT and CDR2 is YYREEE in the germline V gene (reference sequence). Losses at the gene ends were 3 bases for V and 10 bases for J; bases not matched to a gene: 14.

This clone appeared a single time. CDR3 loop: CASSDKRSGNTIYF. Here the CDR3 DNA reads TGTGCCAGCAGTGATAAGCGCTCTGGAAACACCATATATTTT. The V and J genes are TRBV2 and TRBJ1-3; unclear D gene. The ends were cut back, 3 bases at V and 0 bases at J, with 6 bases in the middle. The germline gives CDR1 SNHLY, CDR2 FYNNEI. The CDR3 loop spans 14 amino acids.

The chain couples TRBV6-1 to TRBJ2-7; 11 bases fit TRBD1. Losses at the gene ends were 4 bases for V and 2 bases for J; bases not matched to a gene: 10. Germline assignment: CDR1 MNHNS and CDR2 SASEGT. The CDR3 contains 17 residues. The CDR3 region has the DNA TGTGCCAGCAGTGCTCACGTAGGACAGGGGGCGGCCTACGAGCAGTACTTC. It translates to CASSAHVGQGAAYEQYF.

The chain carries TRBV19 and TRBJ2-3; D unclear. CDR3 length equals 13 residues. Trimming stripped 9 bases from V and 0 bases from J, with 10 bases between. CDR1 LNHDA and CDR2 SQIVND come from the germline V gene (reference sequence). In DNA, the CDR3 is TGTGCCAGCCGCATCGGGAGCACAGATACGCAGTATTTT. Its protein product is CASRIGSTDTQYF. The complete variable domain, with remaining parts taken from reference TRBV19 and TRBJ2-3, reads DGGITQSPKYLFRKEGQNVTLSCEQNLNHDAMYWYRQDPGQGLRLIYYSQIVNDFQKGDIAEGYSVSREKKESFPLTVTSAQKNPTAFYLCASRIGSTDTQYFGPGTRLTVL.

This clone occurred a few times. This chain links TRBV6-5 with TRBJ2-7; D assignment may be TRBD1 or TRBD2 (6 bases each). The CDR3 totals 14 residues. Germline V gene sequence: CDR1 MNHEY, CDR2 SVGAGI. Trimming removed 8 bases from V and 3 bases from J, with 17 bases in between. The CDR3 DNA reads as TGTGCCAGCTCTCCCGGGGGCGCTGACTACGAGCAGTACTTC. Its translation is CASSPGGADYEQYF.

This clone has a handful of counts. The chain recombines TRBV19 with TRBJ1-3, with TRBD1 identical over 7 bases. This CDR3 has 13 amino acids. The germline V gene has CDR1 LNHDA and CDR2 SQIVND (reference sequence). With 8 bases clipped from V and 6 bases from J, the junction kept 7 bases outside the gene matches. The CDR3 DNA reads TGTGCCAGTGATCGGACAGGATTAAACACCATATATTTT. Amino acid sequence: CASDRTGLNTIYF.

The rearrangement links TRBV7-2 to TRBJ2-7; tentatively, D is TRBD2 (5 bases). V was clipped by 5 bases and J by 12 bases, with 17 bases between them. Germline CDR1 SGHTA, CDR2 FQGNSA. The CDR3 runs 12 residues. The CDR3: CASSPPGWSLYF. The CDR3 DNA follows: TGTGCCAGCAGCCCCCCGGGGTGGTCTTTGTACTTC.

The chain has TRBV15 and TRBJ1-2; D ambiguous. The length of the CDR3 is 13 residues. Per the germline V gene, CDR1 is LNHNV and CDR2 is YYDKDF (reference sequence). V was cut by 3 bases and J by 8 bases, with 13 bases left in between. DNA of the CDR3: TGTGCCACCAGCAGGCCAGCGATTGCGGGCTACACCTTC. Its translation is CATSRPAIAGYTF.

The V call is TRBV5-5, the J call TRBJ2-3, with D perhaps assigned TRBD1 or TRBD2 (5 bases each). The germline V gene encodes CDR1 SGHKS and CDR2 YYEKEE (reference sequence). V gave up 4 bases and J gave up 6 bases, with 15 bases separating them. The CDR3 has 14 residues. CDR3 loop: CASSPGTPGDTQYF. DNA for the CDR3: TGTGCCAGCAGCCCCGGGACCCCAGGGGATACGCAGTATTTT. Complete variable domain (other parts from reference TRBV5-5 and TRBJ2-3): DAGVTQSPTHLIKTRGQQVTLRCSPISGHKSVSWYQQVLGQGPQFIFQYYEKEERGRGNFPDRFSARQFPNYSSELNVNALLLGDSALYLCASSPGTPGDTQYFGPGTRLTVL.

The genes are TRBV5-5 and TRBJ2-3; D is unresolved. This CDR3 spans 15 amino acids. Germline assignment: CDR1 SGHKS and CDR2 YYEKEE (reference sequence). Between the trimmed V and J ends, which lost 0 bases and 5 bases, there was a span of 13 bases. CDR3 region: CASSLAPMLGDTQYF. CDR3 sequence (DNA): TGTGCCAGCAGCTTGGCCCCAATGTTGGGAGATACGCAGTATTTT.

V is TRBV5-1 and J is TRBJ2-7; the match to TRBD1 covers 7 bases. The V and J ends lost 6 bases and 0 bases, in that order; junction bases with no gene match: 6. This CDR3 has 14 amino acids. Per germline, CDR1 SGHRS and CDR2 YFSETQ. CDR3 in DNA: TGCGCCAGCAAACCGGGACAGAGCTCCTACGAGCAGTACTTC. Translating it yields CASKPGQSSYEQYF.

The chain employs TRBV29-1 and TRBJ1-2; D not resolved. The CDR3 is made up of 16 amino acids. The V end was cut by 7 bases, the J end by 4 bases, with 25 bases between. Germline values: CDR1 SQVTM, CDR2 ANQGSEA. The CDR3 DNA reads TGCAGCGCTCTCCAAATCACAGCGGATATTCTCTATGGCTACACCTTC. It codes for CSALQITADILYGYTF.

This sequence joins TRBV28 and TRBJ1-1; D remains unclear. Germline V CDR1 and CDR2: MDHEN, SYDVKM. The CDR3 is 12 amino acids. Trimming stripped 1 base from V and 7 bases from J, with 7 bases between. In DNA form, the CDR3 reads TGTGCCAGCAGTTTATTGGGCAGTGAAGCTTTCTTT. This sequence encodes CASSLLGSEAFF.